Listed below are T cell receptor beta chains from one sample, sequenced in a study of response to subunit inactivated influenza vaccine. TCRdb re-called the RT-PCR reads through MiXCR, storing one row per CDR3 protein. The profile covers 450,000 to 600,000 distinct CDR3 sequences, with 7.6% appearing a single time and 13% taken by the ten largest. The sequenced sample was PBMCs from blood, obtained about 24 months after vaccination. The source of these receptors is a man aged 50 to 75 who received an inactivated influenza vaccine. Both conserved end residues are part of each CDR3. Each record gives: CDR3 protein, CDR3 DNA, J gene, D gene, V gene, clone size. A D gene is named only where the DNA matches it firmly. Clone sizes are given selectively: once, few, many, or a class where the clone is expanded.

CDR3: CASSSDGGGIEQYF; DNA: TGTGCCAGCAGCTCGGACGGTGGGGGTATCGAGCAGTACTTC; J: TRBJ2-7; D: NA; V: TRBV7-9; size: NA
CDR3: CASSLYYGLAIADTQYF; DNA: TGTGCCAGCAGCTTGTATTACGGACTAGCGATAGCAGATACGCAGTATTTT; J: TRBJ2-3; D: TRBD2; V: TRBV5-6; size: few
CDR3: CSVGQLPHEQYF; DNA: TGCAGCGTCGGACAGTTACCCCACGAGCAGTACTTC; J: TRBJ2-7; D: NA; V: TRBV29-1; size: NA
CDR3: CASSYSGLAPYEQYF; DNA: TGTGCCAGCAGTTACTCAGGGCTAGCTCCCTACGAGCAGTACTTC; J: TRBJ2-7; D: NA; V: TRBV6-5; size: few
CDR3: CSAEGSGQIYGYTF; DNA: TGCAGTGCCGAGGGATCGGGACAGATCTATGGCTACACCTTC; J: TRBJ1-2; D: TRBD1; V: TRBV20-1; size: few
CDR3: CASSYRTGSSYNEQFF; DNA: TGCGCCAGCAGCTACCGGACAGGGAGCTCCTACAATGAGCAGTTCTTC; J: TRBJ2-1; D: TRBD1; V: TRBV5-1; size: few
CDR3: CASSPSRNRQGAREQYF; DNA: TGTGCCAGCTCACCTTCCCGAAACAGACAGGGGGCTCGCGAGCAGTACTTC; J: TRBJ2-7; D: TRBD1; V: TRBV18; size: few
CDR3: CASSLVAGEWETQYF; DNA: TGTGCCAGCAGCTTGGTGGCGGGAGAGTGGGAGACCCAGTACTTC; J: TRBJ2-5; D: TRBD2; V: TRBV5-6; size: few
CDR3: CASRQGAGEKLFF; DNA: TGTGCCAGCAGGCAGGGGGCAGGTGAAAAACTGTTTTTT; J: TRBJ1-4; D: TRBD1; V: TRBV12-3/TRBV12-4; size: few
CDR3: CASSQDRMGTDTQYF; DNA: TGCGCCAGCAGCCAAGATCGAATGGGCACAGATACGCAGTATTTT; J: TRBJ2-3; D: NA; V: TRBV4-3; size: many
CDR3: CASSLGPSGQTQYF; DNA: TGTGCCAGCAGCCTCGGACCAAGCGGGCAGACCCAGTACTTC; J: TRBJ2-5; D: NA; V: TRBV27; size: few
CDR3: CASRTTGLLGGNTIYF; DNA: TGTGCCAGCAGAACGACAGGGCTCCTGGGTGGAAACACCATATATTTT; J: TRBJ1-3; D: TRBD1; V: TRBV6-1; size: NA
CDR3: CSARDVQRPNYGYTF; DNA: TGCAGTGCTAGAGATGTCCAGAGACCTAACTATGGCTACACCTTC; J: TRBJ1-2; D: NA; V: TRBV20-1; size: few
CDR3: CSARDRGVSPLHF; DNA: TGCAGTGCTAGAGATCGCGGGGTTTCACCCCTCCACTTT; J: TRBJ1-6; D: NA; V: TRBV20-1; size: few
CDR3: CASSLGETGGYADTQYF; DNA: TGTGCCAGCAGTTTGGGGGAGACAGGGGGTTACGCAGATACGCAGTATTTT; J: TRBJ2-3; D: TRBD1; V: TRBV12-3/TRBV12-4; size: NA
CDR3: CSASPPPGANVLTF; DNA: TGCAGTGCTAGCCCCCCCCCAGGGGCCAACGTCCTGACTTTC; J: TRBJ2-6; D: NA; V: TRBV20-1; size: few
CDR3: CSARDSYRGAFF; DNA: TGCAGTGCTAGAGATTCTTACAGGGGGGCTTTCTTT; J: TRBJ1-1; D: TRBD1; V: TRBV20-1; size: many
CDR3: CASSQIAGGGNEQFF; DNA: TGCGCCAGCAGCCAAATAGCGGGGGGTGGTAATGAGCAGTTCTTC; J: TRBJ2-1; D: TRBD2; V: TRBV4-3; size: many
CDR3: CASSSNPGGGYEQFF; DNA: TGTGCCAGCAGCTCGAATCCGGGAGGGGGATATGAGCAGTTCTTC; J: TRBJ2-1; D: TRBD2; V: TRBV11-2; size: few
CDR3: CASSLIPRTSGNTGELFF; DNA: TGCGCCAGCAGCTTGATCCCCAGGACTAGCGGAAACACCGGGGAGCTGTTTTTT; J: TRBJ2-2; D: TRBD2; V: TRBV5-1; size: NA
CDR3: CASIRAATLNTEAFF; DNA: TGTGCCAGCATTAGGGCCGCTACCTTGAACACTGAAGCTTTCTTT; J: TRBJ1-1; D: NA; V: TRBV28; size: few
CDR3: CASSELSRSYEQYF; DNA: TGTGCCAGCAGTGAATTGTCCAGGTCCTACGAGCAGTACTTC; J: TRBJ2-7; D: NA; V: TRBV25-1; size: many
CDR3: CASSYSPRSDEQFF; DNA: TGTGCCAGCAGTTACTCACCCAGGAGTGATGAGCAGTTCTTC; J: TRBJ2-1; D: NA; V: TRBV6-5; size: few
CDR3: CSARATGGYSEQLF; DNA: TGCAGTGCTAGAGCGACGGGGGGATATAGTGAGCAGTTATTC; J: TRBJ2-1; D: TRBD2; V: TRBV20-1; size: NA
CDR3: CSATPGQGGQPQHF; DNA: TGCAGTGCTACGCCCGGACAGGGGGGTCAGCCCCAGCATTTT; J: TRBJ1-5; D: TRBD1; V: TRBV20-1; size: NA
CDR3: CASRVRGDGTGELFF; DNA: TGCGCCAGCCGCGTCAGGGGGGACGGTACCGGGGAGCTGTTTTTT; J: TRBJ2-2; D: NA; V: TRBV5-1; size: few